One sample yielded the 12 T cell receptor beta chains listed below, sequenced in a study of OX40 agonist ivuxolimab in advanced cancers. TCRdb's copy holds only in-frame clones and misses some; the assay was immunoSEQ multiplex PCR. The sample consists of some 95,000 clones, about 88% of them appearing once. Sequenced material: CD4+ or CD8+ T cells sorted from blood, taken in a trial of the OX40 agonist ivuxolimab. These receptors all come from an adult with an advanced solid tumor such as melanoma, head and neck, liver or kidney cancer.

The chain is built from TRBV7-8 and TRBJ1-3; no clear D. V was cut by 3 bases and J by 8 bases, with 20 bases left in between. The CDR3 is 16 residues long. Germline V gene data show CDR1 as SGHVS and CDR2 as FQNEAQ. The DNA of the CDR3 is TGTGCCAGCAGCTTCTCCCCCCCGGGTAGAGTAGACACCATATATTTT. This sequence encodes CASSFSPPGRVDTIYF.

The chain combines TRBV19 with TRBJ2-5; 9 positions match TRBD2. The CDR3 sequence is 15 residues long. The germline CDR1 and CDR2 sequences are LNHDA and SQIVND (reference sequence). V shed 6 bases and J 2 bases; nucleotides not matched to a gene: 7. Here the CDR3 reads CASSLRLAEQETQYF. In nucleotides, the CDR3 is TGTGCCAGTAGCCTTCGACTAGCGGAACAAGAGACCCAGTACTTC.

The gene calls are TRBV4-2 and TRBJ2-1, with 12 bases fitting TRBD2. CDR1 and CDR2 (germline): LGHNA, YNFKEQ. The CDR3 totals 16 residues. V gave up 3 bases and J gave up 4 bases; unmatched junction bases: 4. CDR3 amino acids: CASSHQLAGGYNEQFF. DNA of the CDR3: TGTGCCAGCAGCCACCAACTAGCGGGAGGATACAATGAGCAGTTCTTC.

The chain employs TRBV11-2 and TRBJ2-2; D gene ambiguous. The V gene's germline CDR1 is SGHAT and CDR2 FQNNGV. This CDR3 has 12 residues. The germline V and J ends were trimmed by 5 bases and 1 base, with 2 bases remaining between them. In DNA form, the CDR3 reads TGTGCCAGCAGCATGAACACCGGGGAGCTGTTTTTT. Translating gives CASSMNTGELFF.

This rearrangement joins TRBV7-3 to TRBJ2-1; 8 bases align to TRBD2. Trimming cost V 1 base and J 8 bases; bases outside gene matches: 13. Per the germline V gene, CDR1 is SGHTA and CDR2 is FQGTGA. CDR3 size: 17 residues. CDR3 region: CASSLIGSGREDDEQFF. As DNA, the CDR3 is TGTGCCAGCAGCTTAATAGGGTCCGGGAGGGAAGACGATGAGCAGTTCTTC.

The table lists this clone with a few counts. V usage is TRBV6-6 and J usage is TRBJ1-1; D is unresolved. Germline CDR1 MNHNY, CDR2 SVGAGI (reference sequence). This CDR3 has 13 amino acids. V lost 3 bases and J 5 bases, leaving 10 bases between the germline ends. The CDR3 spells CASSYGIGTEAFF. Here the CDR3 DNA reads TGTGCCAGCAGTTATGGGATAGGGACTGAAGCTTTCTTT.

V usage is TRBV21-1 and J usage is TRBJ2-5; the table assigns TRBD2, which was not confirmed against the DNA. TRBV21-1 represents a pseudogene. CDR3 length: 16 amino acids. CDR3 amino acids: CAIYSRTGTSGETQYF. The DNA of the CDR3 is TGTGCCATCTACTCCAGGACCGGGACTAGCGGAGAGACCCAGTACTTC.

The V gene is TRBV2, the J gene TRBJ1-5; D is undetermined. CDR1 SNHLY and CDR2 FYNNEI come from the germline V gene. The CDR3 has 15 residues. Trimming took off 0 bases at V and 6 bases at J, with 12 bases between the two ends. CDR3 coding DNA: TGTGCCAGCAGTGAAGCGCTAGGGAGGGCTCAGCCCCAGCATTTT. Residues: CASSEALGRAQPQHF.

The chain uses TRBV2 and TRBJ1-1; 8 positions agree with TRBD1. CDR3 size: 13 residues. Trimming took 6 bases from V and 5 from J; bases not matched to a gene: 5. CDR1 is SNHLY and CDR2 is FYNNEI in the germline V gene. This chain's CDR3 is CASSSDRATEAFF. The CDR3 DNA sequence: TGTGCCAGCAGCTCGGACAGGGCTACTGAAGCTTTCTTT.

The CDR3 sequence is CASSPRRGNQPQHF. CDR3 coding DNA: TGTGCCAGCTCACCCCGACGGGGTAATCAGCCCCAGCATTTT. The V gene is TRBV18, the J gene TRBJ1-5; D gene uncertain. From germline, CDR1 is KGHSH and CDR2 LQKENI. Trimming shortened V by 3 bases and J by 4 bases, and 10 bases separated the two germline ends. The CDR3 runs to 14 residues.

For the CDR3, the DNA is TGTGCCAGCAGTGTCAAAAGGTCTGCAGATACGCAGTATTTT. This codes for CASSVKRSADTQYF. The rearrangement joins TRBV2 to TRBJ2-3, with D unresolved. The CDR3 consists of 14 residues. Germline V lookup: CDR1 SNHLY, CDR2 FYNNEI. V dropped 4 bases and J dropped 4 bases, with 12 bases sitting between them.

CDR3 residues: CASREGPYNSPLHF. CDR3 coding DNA: TGTGCCAGCAGGGAGGGCCCCTATAATTCACCCCTCCACTTT. This rearrangement joins TRBV6-1 to TRBJ1-6; D gene uncertain. Germline assignment: CDR1 MNHNS and CDR2 SASEGT. This CDR3 comprises 14 residues. The V end lost 6 bases, the J end lost 2 bases, and 8 bases lay between the germline ends.